This T cell receptor (beta chain) stems from a study of T-cell memory formation after mild COVID-19 (dated by TCRdb to the early 2020s). Background on the whole study: TCR sequence clusters from the two donors were largely donor specific. The cohort comprised two young, previously healthy adult volunteers, one female and one male. In a couple of donors, T-cell clones that expanded and contracted after mild COVID-19 were tracked by sequencing TCRalpha and TCRbeta repertoires over time. Results and caveats for the whole study, not just this receptor: Contracting CD4+ clones turned up mainly in the CM and EM memory subsets, whereas EMRA was where CD8+ clones were enriched. Some responding clones were detected in pre-infection memory, suggesting pre-existing cross-reactive memory T cells joined the SARS-CoV-2 response. Whether the second-wave clones peaking on day 37 were SARS-CoV-2 specific was not confirmed. Clones contracting from day 15 to 85 had balanced CD4/CD8 phenotypes, while a second wave expanding from day 15 to 37 was biased towards CD4+. Only a couple of mild cases were covered by the study, and larger cohorts that include severe cases with pre-infection samples were considered necessary.

TCRdb names Illumina NovaSeq 6000 as the instrument used. cDNA libraries for TCRalpha and TCRbeta were prepared by 5'RACE using constant-segment primers, with sample barcodes and unique molecular identifiers added. RNA was extracted from every sample with Trizol reagent. Libraries were amplified in two PCR steps, with a second sample barcode and Illumina TruSeq adapters added in the second step. The libraries were sequenced on an Illumina NovaSeq using 2 x 150 bp paired-end reads. Under the source paper's analysis protocol: Demultiplexing of reads and collapsing into UMI-guided consensus sequences were performed with migec v1.2.7. Using mixcr v2.1.11, UMI consensuses were aligned to TRA and TRB V and J templates and then assembled into clonotypes. Clonotypes were classified as expanded or contracted when called significant by both edgeR and NoisET, with noise models trained on biological replicates. edgeR calls used a false discovery rate-adjusted p below 0.01 and a log2 fold-change threshold of 1. As an exploratory analysis of dynamics, max-normalized trajectories of the 1000 most abundant clonotypes were examined by PCA with hierarchical clustering. Separately sequenced CD4+ and CD8+ repertoires were used to assign the CD4 or CD8 phenotype of responding clones. The public sequencing data were trimmed at Q25 with fastp and processed into clonotypes with MiXCR by TCRdb, which kept only in-frame beta chains. Entries are consolidated by CDR3 protein sequence, retaining the most common genes and DNA. V and J calls and clone size were set by TCRdb, not the authors. This sample holds about 340,000 distinct CDR3 sequences; under 15% were observed only once. The ten largest clones take up about 22% of the sample.

From cysteine to phenylalanine, the CDR3 is 16 amino acids long. Only the CDR3 portion is preserved as DNA: 48 bases, with reading frame beginning at the first base. Trimming takes 2 bases from V and 2 bases from J, and the germline ends sit 14 bases apart. The germline V gene gives CDR1 as MNHEY and CDR2 as SVGAGI. In its sample, this clonotype was seen a few times. Its antigen has not been determined. It has no much larger one-base neighbor in the sample; base qualities were not kept. Ficoll-Paque density gradient centrifugation was used to isolate PBMCs. The chain employs TRBV6-5 and TRBJ2-3, with a tentative D gene TRBD2 over 7 matching bases. The material sequenced was PBMCs or a T cell subset sorted from them (not recorded which). This TCR derives from a man aged 18 to 30 who had mild COVID-19 (a few samples of this study predate the infection). The sample titles of this study are shuffled in the database, so cell type and time point are left out; the donor was told from shared clones. The CDR3 region: CASSYGGGPPTDTQYF. The DNA sequence is TGTGCCAGCAGTTACGGGGGGGGGCCCCCCACAGATACGCAGTATTTT.